This T cell receptor beta chain appears in the sequencing data of a study of blood T cells in healthy people across ages. Primed by a sample-barcoded 5' primer and a J-beta primer mix, a second PCR proceeded for 7 to 11 cycles. A single record per CDR3 protein comes from TCRdb applying MiXCR to the 5' RACE reads. The table shows 350,000 to 450,000 distinct CDR3 sequences, with 45% to 60% occurring only once. V gave up 5 bases and J gave up 7 bases, with 18 bases separating them. The CDR3 is 14 amino acids. Germline V gene sequence: CDR1 DFQATT, CDR2 SNEGSKA (reference sequence). This clonotype showed up just a few times.

The rearrangement uses TRBV20-1 and TRBJ2-1; tentative D call: TRBD2 (5 bases). The source material was blood. The receptor was isolated from a man in his 60s in good health. This chain's CDR3 is CSARTGETGNEQFF. CDR3 DNA: TGCAGTGCTCGGACTGGGGAAACGGGAAATGAGCAGTTCTTC.